The rows below give T cell receptor beta chains drawn from one sample of a study of regulatory and conventional T cells in RAG deficiency. Assay used: immunoSEQ multiplex PCR; TCRdb lists only in-frame clones, some missing. The sample holds around 33,000 clones, about nine tenths seen once. The sample also formed part of further work on regulatory T cells.

The specimen was CD8+ T cells sorted from blood. These receptors were taken from a human donor in good health. Both conserved end residues are part of each CDR3. A D gene is named only where the DNA matches it firmly. A clone size is listed for some rows: how often the clone was seen (once, few, many), or a class if it is expanded.

v_call	clone_size	j_call	d_call	cdr3_aa	cdr3_nt
TRBV6-1	-	TRBJ2-1	TRBD1	CASSEGQFYNEQFF	TGTGCCAGCAGTGAGGGACAGTTCTACAATGAGCAGTTCTTC
TRBV5-4	-	TRBJ2-2	-	CASSLTWGGELFF	TGTGCCAGCAGCCTGACTTGGGGCGGGGAGCTGTTTTTT
TRBV2	once	TRBJ2-7	-	CASSAFGTNYEQYF	TGCGCCAGCAGTGCCTTCGGGACAAACTACGAGCAGTACTTC
TRBV7-2	few	TRBJ1-1	-	CASSYLRPEAFF	TGTGCCAGCAGCTACCTGCGACCTGAAGCTTTCTTT
TRBV27	-	TRBJ1-5	TRBD1	CASSLMGQSNQPQHF	TGTGCCAGCAGTTTAATGGGACAGAGCAATCAGCCCCAGCATTTT
TRBV15	-	TRBJ2-7	TRBD1	CATSSRAGGNYEQYF	TGTGCCACCAGCTCTAGAGCAGGGGGAAACTACGAGCAGTACTTC
TRBV11-2	-	TRBJ2-1	TRBD1	CASTSGQGRGLSGEQFF	TGTGCCAGCACCTCCGGACAGGGGCGCGGTTTGTCGGGTGAGCAGTTCTTC
TRBV6-1	-	TRBJ1-5	-	CASSEAGGRLNQPQHF	TGTGCCAGCAGTGAAGCGGGGGGGCGCTTAAATCAGCCCCAGCATTTT
TRBV19	-	TRBJ2-1	-	CAGSIDLEDHEQFF	TGTGCCGGTAGTATAGATCTGGAGGATCATGAGCAGTTCTTC
TRBV7-7	-	TRBJ2-5	-	CASSLAQGQETQYF	TGTGCTAGCAGCTTAGCGCAGGGCCAAGAGACCCAGTACTTC
TRBV19	-	TRBJ2-1	TRBD1	CASSADRERYEQFF	TGTGCCAGTAGTGCAGACAGGGAGAGGTATGAGCAGTTCTTC
TRBV7-9	-	TRBJ2-1	TRBD2	CASSSNKVTSGDNEQFF	TGTGCCAGCAGCTCAAATAAAGTGACTAGCGGAGACAATGAGCAGTTCTTC
TRBV6-5	few	TRBJ2-5	-	CASSGQLNQETQYF	TGTGCCAGCAGTGGACAGCTCAATCAAGAGACCCAGTACTTC
TRBV11-3	-	TRBJ2-7	TRBD1	CASSYGTGTSYEQYF	TGTGCCAGCAGCTACGGGACAGGGACCTCCTACGAGCAGTACTTC
TRBV7-9	-	TRBJ1-6	-	CASSLSGGPGDSPLHF	TGTGCCAGCAGCTTATCCGGAGGGCCGGGCGATTCACCCCTCCACTTT
TRBV6-5	-	TRBJ2-3	-	CASSYSRGREQYF	TGTGCCAGCAGTTACTCCCGGGGAAGAGAGCAGTATTTT
TRBV5-6	-	TRBJ1-1	TRBD1	CASSLVRDRAGLLAFF	TGTGCCAGCAGCCTGGTCAGGGACAGGGCCGGGTTATTAGCTTTCTTT
TRBV14	few	TRBJ1-2	-	CASSQGGSGSYTF	TGTGCCAGCAGCCAAGGAGGAAGTGGAAGCTACACCTTC
TRBV7-9	-	TRBJ1-1	-	CASSLFGLMNTEAFF	TGTGCCAGCAGCTTATTTGGACTTATGAACACTGAAGCTTTCTTT
TRBV6-1	-	TRBJ2-7	-	CAISDGPGETYEQYF	TGTGCCATCAGTGATGGGCCGGGTGAAACCTACGAGCAGTACTTC
TRBV5-6	-	TRBJ2-7	-	CASSLEDLNEQYF	TGTGCCAGCAGCTTGGAGGATCTAAACGAGCAGTACTTC
TRBV7-9	-	TRBJ1-5	TRBD1	CASSRQGFPQPQHF	TGTGCCAGCAGCCGACAGGGGTTCCCTCAGCCCCAGCATTTT
TRBV13	-	TRBJ1-6	-	CASSLTNSPLHF	TGTGCCAGCAGCTTAACTAATTCACCCCTCCACTTT
TRBV15	-	TRBJ2-6	TRBD1	CATSSRRDRGLFGANVLTF	TGTGCCACCAGCTCTCGCCGGGACAGGGGGCTATTTGGGGCCAACGTCCTGACTTTC
TRBV11-2	-	TRBJ2-1	TRBD2	CASRWTSGGFNEQFF	TGTGCCAGCAGATGGACTAGCGGGGGGTTCAATGAGCAGTTCTTC
TRBV10-3	-	TRBJ1-3	-	CAISEPDTRSGNTIYF	TGTGCCATCAGTGAGCCGGACACGCGCTCTGGAAACACCATATATTTT
TRBV9	-	TRBJ2-3	TRBD1	CASSGGTGISADTQYF	TGTGCCAGCAGCGGCGGGACAGGAATAAGCGCAGATACGCAGTATTTT
TRBV7-9	-	TRBJ2-1	TRBD2	CASSSTDPSSGTYNEQFF	TGTGCCAGCAGCTCAACCGACCCCTCTAGCGGGACTTACAATGAGCAGTTCTTC
TRBV19	-	TRBJ1-1	TRBD1	CASSSGSRGVNTEAFF	TGTGCCAGTAGTTCGGGCAGCAGGGGGGTGAACACTGAAGCTTTCTTT
TRBV19	-	TRBJ2-7	TRBD2	CASKPGASGSYEQYF	TGTGCCAGCAAGCCTGGGGCTAGCGGGTCCTACGAGCAGTACTTC
TRBV27	-	TRBJ1-1	-	CASSRDRNTEAFF	TGTGCCAGCAGTCGAGACAGAAACACTGAAGCTTTCTTT
TRBV29-1	-	TRBJ2-1	TRBD2	CSVEGETSGRDNEQFF	TGCAGCGTTGAGGGGGAAACTAGCGGGCGAGACAATGAGCAGTTCTTC
TRBV19	-	TRBJ2-5	-	CASSGRPQETQYF	TGTGCCAGTAGCGGCAGACCCCAAGAGACCCAGTACTTC
TRBV6-5	-	TRBJ2-2	-	CASSYPTGELFF	TGTGCCAGCAGTTACCCCACCGGGGAGCTGTTTTTT
TRBV4-2	-	TRBJ1-2	-	CASSQEYRSFNYGYTF	TGTGCCAGCAGCCAAGAGTACCGGAGCTTTAACTATGGCTACACCTTC